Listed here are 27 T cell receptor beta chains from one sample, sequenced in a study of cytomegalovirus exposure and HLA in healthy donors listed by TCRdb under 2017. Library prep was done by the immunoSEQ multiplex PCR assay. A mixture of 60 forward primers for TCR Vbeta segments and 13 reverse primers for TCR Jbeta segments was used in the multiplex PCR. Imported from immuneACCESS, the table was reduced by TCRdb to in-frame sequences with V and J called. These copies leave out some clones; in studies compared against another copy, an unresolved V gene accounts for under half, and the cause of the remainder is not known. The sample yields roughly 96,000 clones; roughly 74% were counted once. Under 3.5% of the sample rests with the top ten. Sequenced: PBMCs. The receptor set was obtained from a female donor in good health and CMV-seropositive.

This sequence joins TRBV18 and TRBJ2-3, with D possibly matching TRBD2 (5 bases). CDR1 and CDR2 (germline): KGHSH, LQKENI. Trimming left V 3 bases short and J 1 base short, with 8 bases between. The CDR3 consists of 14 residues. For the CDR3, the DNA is TGTGCCAGCTCACCCCTCGGGGGCACAGATACGCAGTATTTT. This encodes CASSPLGGTDTQYF.

CDR3 in amino acids: CASSLGQDTGQPQHF. CDR3 coding DNA: TGTGCCAGCAGTTTAGGACAGGATACCGGGCAGCCCCAGCATTTT. The V call is TRBV28, the J call TRBJ1-5, with 7 bases lining up with TRBD1. The CDR3 contains 15 residues. Germline CDR1 reads MDHEN; CDR2 reads SYDVKM. Trimming at V came to 2 bases and at J to 7 bases, leaving 8 bases not matched to a gene.

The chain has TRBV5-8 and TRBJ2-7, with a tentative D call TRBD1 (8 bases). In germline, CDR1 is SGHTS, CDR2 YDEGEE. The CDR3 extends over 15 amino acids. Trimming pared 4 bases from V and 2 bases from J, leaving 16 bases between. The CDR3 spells CASSSGTGGTYEQYF. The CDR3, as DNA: TGTGCCAGCAGCAGCGGGACAGGAGGGACCTACGAGCAGTACTTC. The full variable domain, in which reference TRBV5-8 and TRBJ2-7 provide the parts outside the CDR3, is EAGVTQSPTHLIKTRGQQATLRCSPISGHTSVYWYQQALGLGLQFLLWYDEGEERNRGNFPPRFSGRQFPNYSSELNVNALELEDSALYLCASSSGTGGTYEQYFGPGTRLTVT.

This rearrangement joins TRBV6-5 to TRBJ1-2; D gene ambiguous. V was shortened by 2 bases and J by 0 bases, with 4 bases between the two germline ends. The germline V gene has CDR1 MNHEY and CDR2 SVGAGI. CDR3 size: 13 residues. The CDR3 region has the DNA TGTGCCAGCAGTTACGACACTAACTATGGCTACACCTTC. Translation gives CASSYDTNYGYTF.

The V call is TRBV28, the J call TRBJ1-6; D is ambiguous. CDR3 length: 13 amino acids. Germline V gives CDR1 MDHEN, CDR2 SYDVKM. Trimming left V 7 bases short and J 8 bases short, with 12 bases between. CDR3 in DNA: TGTGCCAGCACCCCAGTCGGGTATTCACCCCTCCACTTT. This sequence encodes CASTPVGYSPLHF. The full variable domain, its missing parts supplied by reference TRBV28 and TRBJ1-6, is DVKVTQSSRYLVKRTGEKVFLECVQDMDHENMFWYRQDPGLGLRLIYFSYDVKMKEKGDIPEGYSVSREKKERFSLILESASTNQTSMYLCASTPVGYSPLHFGNGTRLTVT.

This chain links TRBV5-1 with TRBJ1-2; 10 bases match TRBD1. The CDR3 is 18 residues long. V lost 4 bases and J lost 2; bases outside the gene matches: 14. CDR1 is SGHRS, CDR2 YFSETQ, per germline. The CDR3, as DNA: TGCGCCAGCAGCCCCAACCTAGGTAGGACAGGGGGAAACTATGGCTACACCTTC. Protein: CASSPNLGRTGGNYGYTF.

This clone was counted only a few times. In DNA, the CDR3 is TGTGCCAGCAGTAGAGGAAACACCGGGGAGCTGTTTTTT. It codes for CASSRGNTGELFF. The genes are TRBV25-1 and TRBJ2-2; D is unresolved. This CDR3 region has 13 residues. CDR1 MGHDK and CDR2 SYGVNS come from the germline V gene. The germline V and J ends were trimmed by 5 bases and 2 bases, with 6 bases remaining between them.

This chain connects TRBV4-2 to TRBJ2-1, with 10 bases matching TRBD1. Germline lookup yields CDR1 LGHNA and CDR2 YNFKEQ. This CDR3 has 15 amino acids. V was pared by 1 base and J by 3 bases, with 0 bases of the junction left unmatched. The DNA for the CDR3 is TGTGCCAGCAGCCAAGGGACAGGGGGCTACAATGAGCAGTTCTTC. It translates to CASSQGTGGYNEQFF.

CDR3 nucleotides: TGCGCCAGCAGCTTGGCAGGGGGGCAGGATACGCAGTATTTT. It translates to CASSLAGGQDTQYF. The chain recombines TRBV5-1 with TRBJ2-3; D might be TRBD1 (7 bases). This CDR3 spans 14 amino acids. Germline V gene lookup returns CDR1 SGHRS and CDR2 YFSETQ. V lost 0 bases, J lost 6 bases, and 11 bases lay in between.

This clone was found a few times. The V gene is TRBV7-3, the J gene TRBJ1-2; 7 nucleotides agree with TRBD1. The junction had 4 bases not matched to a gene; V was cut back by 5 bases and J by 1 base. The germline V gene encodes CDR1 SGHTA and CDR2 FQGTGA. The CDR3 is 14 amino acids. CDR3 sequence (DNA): TGTGCCAGCAGCCCTACAGGGGATAACTATGGCTACACCTTC. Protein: CASSPTGDNYGYTF.

The CDR3 loop reads CASRLLLAGGTDTQYF. In nucleotides, the CDR3 is TGTGCCAGCCGACTTCTTCTAGCGGGGGGGACAGATACGCAGTATTTT. The chain carries TRBV2 and TRBJ2-3, with 12 bases identical to TRBD2. From germline, CDR1 is SNHLY and CDR2 FYNNEI. Germline trimming cut 8 bases from V and 3 bases from J; bases unmatched to any gene: 9. The CDR3 sequence is 16 residues long.

CDR3 sequence reads: CASKETGTYEQYF. The DNA for the CDR3 is TGTGCCAGCAAGGAAACAGGGACCTACGAGCAGTACTTC. The V call is TRBV19, the J call TRBJ2-7; possible D gene TRBD1, 6 bases. V lost 9 bases, J lost 2 bases, and 14 bases lay in between. This CDR3 has 13 residues. Germline V CDR1 and CDR2: LNHDA, SQIVND (reference sequence).

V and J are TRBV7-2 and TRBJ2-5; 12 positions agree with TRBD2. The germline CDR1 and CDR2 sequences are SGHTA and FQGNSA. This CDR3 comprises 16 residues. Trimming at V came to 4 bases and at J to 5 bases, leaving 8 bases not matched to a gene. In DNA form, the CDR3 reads TGTGCCAGCAGCTCCGGACTAGCGGGGAGGGGGGAGACCCAGTACTTC. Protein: CASSSGLAGRGETQYF. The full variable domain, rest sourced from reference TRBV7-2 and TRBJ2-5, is GAGVSQSPSNKVTEKGKDVELRCDPISGHTALYWYRQSLGQGLEFLIYFQGNSAPDKSGLPSDRFSAERTGGSVSTLTIQRTQQEDSAVYLCASSSGLAGRGETQYFGPGTRLLVL.

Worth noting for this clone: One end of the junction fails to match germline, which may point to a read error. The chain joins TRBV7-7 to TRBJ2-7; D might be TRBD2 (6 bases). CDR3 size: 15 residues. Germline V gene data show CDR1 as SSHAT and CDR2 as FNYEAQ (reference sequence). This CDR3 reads CASSIGTGSSYEQYF. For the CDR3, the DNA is TGTGCTAGCAGCATCGGGACTGGCAGCTCCTACGAGCAGTACTTC.

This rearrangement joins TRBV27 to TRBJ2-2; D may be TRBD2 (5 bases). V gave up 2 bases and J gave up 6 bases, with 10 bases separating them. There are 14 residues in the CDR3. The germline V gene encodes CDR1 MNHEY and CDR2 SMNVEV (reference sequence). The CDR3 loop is CASSLKGLPGELFF. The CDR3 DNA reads TGTGCCAGCAGTTTAAAAGGACTCCCCGGGGAGCTGTTTTTT.

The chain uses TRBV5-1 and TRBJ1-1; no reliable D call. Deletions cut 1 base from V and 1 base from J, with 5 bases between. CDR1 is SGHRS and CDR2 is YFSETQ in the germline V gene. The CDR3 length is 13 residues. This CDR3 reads CASSLRENTEAFF. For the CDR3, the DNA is TGCGCCAGCAGCTTGCGGGAGAACACTGAAGCTTTCTTT.

Here the CDR3 DNA reads TGTGCCAGCCGGGACAGGTATGGCTACACCTTC. This gives the protein CASRDRYGYTF. The V gene is TRBV28, the J gene TRBJ1-2; 8 bases map to TRBD1. After removal of 8 bases from V and 5 bases from J, the junction contained 1 base not matched to a gene. The germline V gene encodes CDR1 MDHEN and CDR2 SYDVKM. The CDR3 loop spans 11 amino acids.

Written as DNA, the CDR3 is TGTGCCAGCAGTCGACAGAACTATGGCTACACCTTC. Translation gives CASSRQNYGYTF. The chain links TRBV6-5 to TRBJ1-2; tentatively, D is TRBD1 (5 bases). V was trimmed by 5 bases and J by 2 bases, leaving 6 bases between them. This CDR3 is 12 amino acids long. Germline CDR1 MNHEY, CDR2 SVGAGI.

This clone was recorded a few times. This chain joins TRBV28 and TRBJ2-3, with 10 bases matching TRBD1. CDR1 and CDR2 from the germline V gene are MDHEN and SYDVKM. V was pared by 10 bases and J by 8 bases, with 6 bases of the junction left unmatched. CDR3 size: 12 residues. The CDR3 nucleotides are TGTGCCACCGACAGGGGGCTCGGTACGCAGTATTTT. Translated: CATDRGLGTQYF.

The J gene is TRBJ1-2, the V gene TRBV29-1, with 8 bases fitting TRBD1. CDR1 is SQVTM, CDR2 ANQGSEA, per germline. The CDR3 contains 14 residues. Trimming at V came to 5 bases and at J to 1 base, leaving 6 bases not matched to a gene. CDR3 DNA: TGCAGCGTTTCCCCAGGGGGCTTTAACTATGGCTACACCTTC. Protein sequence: CSVSPGGFNYGYTF.

CDR3 DNA sequence: TGTGCCAGCAGCTGGCTGGACAGGGGGCTTACTGAAGCTTTCTTT. Its translation is CASSWLDRGLTEAFF. The genes are TRBV7-2 and TRBJ1-1; 11 nucleotides agree with TRBD1. With 4 bases clipped from V and 5 bases from J, the junction kept 6 bases outside the gene matches. The germline CDR1 and CDR2 sequences are SGHTA and FQGNSA. CDR3 length: 15 amino acids.

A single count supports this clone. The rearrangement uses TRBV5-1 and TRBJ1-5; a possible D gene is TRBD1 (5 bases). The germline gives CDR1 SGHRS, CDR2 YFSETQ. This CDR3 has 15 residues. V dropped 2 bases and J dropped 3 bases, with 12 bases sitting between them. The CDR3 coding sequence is TGCGCCAGCAGCTTTTCTGGGGGGGTCAATCAGCCCCAGCATTTT. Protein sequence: CASSFSGGVNQPQHF.

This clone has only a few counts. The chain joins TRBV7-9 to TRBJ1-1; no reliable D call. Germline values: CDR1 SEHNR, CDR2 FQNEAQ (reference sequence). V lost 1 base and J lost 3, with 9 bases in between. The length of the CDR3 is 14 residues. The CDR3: CASSLGPDYTEAFF. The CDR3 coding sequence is TGTGCCAGCAGCTTAGGTCCGGACTACACTGAAGCTTTCTTT. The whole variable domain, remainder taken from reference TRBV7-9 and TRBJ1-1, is DTGVSQNPRHKITKRGQNVTFRCDPISEHNRLYWYRQTLGQGPEFLTYFQNEAQLEKSRLLSDRFSAERPKGSFSTLEIQRTEQGDSAMYLCASSLGPDYTEAFFGQGTRLTVV.

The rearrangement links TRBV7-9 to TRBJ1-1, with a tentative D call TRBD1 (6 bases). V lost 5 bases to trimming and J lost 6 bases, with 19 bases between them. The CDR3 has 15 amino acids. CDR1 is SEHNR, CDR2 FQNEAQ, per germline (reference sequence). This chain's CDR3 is CASSRDAGVEAEAFF. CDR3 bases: TGTGCCAGCAGCCGGGATGCAGGGGTGGAGGCTGAAGCTTTCTTT.

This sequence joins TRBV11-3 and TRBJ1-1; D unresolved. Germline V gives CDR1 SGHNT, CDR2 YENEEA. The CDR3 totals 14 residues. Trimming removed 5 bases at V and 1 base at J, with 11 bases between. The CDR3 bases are TGTGCCAGCAGCCCCGGCGGGAGGAACACTGAAGCTTTCTTT. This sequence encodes CASSPGGRNTEAFF.

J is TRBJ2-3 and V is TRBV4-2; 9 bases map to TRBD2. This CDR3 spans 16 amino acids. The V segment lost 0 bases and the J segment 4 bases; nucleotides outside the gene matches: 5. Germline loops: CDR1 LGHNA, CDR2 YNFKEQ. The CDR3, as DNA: TGTGCCAGCAGCCAAGAGACTAGCGGAGGGGCAGATACGCAGTATTTT. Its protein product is CASSQETSGGADTQYF.

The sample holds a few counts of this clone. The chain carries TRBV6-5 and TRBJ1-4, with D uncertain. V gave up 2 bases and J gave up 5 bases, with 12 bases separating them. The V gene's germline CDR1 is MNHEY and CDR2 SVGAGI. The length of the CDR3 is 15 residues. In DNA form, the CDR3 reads TGTGCCAGCAGTTACGCACCCGACGGGAATGAAAAACTGTTTTTT. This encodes CASSYAPDGNEKLFF.